This T cell receptor beta chain was observed in a study of patients and donors after allogeneic stem cell transplantation. The V gene lost 1 base and the J gene lost 4 bases, with 6 bases spanning the gap. Looked up from germline, CDR1 is KGHDR and CDR2 is SFDVKD. This CDR3 comprises 13 residues. TCRdb called the RT-PCR reads again in MiXCR, with one record for every CDR3 protein. The sample contains roughly 880,000 distinct CDR3 sequences, under 20% of which appear only once. The sequence came from a human donor who was either an allogeneic HSCT recipient or a stem cell or donor lymphocyte infusion donor (not recorded which). It is not recorded whose cells these are; they may come from a transplant donor. What was sequenced was blood, either unsorted or a sorted T cell fraction (not recorded which). This rearrangement joins TRBV24-1 to TRBJ1-1, with D perhaps TRBD1 (6 bases). Written as DNA, the CDR3 is TGTGCCACCAGTGATTTAGGGGGCACTGAAGCTTTCTTT. Translation gives CATSDLGGTEAFF.